This TCR beta chain was documented in a study of technical replicates of blood from a handful of donors. With V trimmed by 4 bases and J by 5 bases, 11 bases remained unmatched. Germline V gene sequence: CDR1 SGHRS, CDR2 YFSETQ. This CDR3 is built from 15 residues. Here immunoSEQ multiplex PCR was the method, and the copy in TCRdb shows in-frame clones only, minus some. Of around 83,000 clones in the sample, roughly nine tenths were seen once. The sample taken for sequencing was T cells isolated from PBMCs. The chain has TRBV5-1 and TRBJ1-1, with 7 bases aligning to TRBD1. The receptor's source is a human donor in good health. CDR3: CASSPRTGGITEAFF. CDR3 sequence (DNA): TGCGCCAGCAGCCCGCGGACAGGAGGTATAACTGAAGCTTTCTTT. Using reference TRBV5-1 and TRBJ1-1 for the parts outside the CDR3, the full variable domain is KAGVTQTPRYLIKTRGQQVTLSCSPISGHRSVSWYQQTPGQGLQFLFEYFSETQRNKGNFPGRFSGRQFSNSRSEMNVSTLELGDSALYLCASSPRTGGITEAFFGQGTRLTVV.